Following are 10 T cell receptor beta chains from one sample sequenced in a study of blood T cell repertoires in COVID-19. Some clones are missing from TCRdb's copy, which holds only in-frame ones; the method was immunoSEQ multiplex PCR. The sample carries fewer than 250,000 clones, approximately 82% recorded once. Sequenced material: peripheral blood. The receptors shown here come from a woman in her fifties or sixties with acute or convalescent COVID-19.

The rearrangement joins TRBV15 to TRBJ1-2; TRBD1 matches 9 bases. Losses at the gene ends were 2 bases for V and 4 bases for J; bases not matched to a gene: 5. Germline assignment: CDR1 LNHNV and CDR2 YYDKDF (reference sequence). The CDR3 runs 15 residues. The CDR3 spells CATSRNPGQGYGYTF. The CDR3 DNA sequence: TGTGCCACCAGCAGAAATCCGGGACAGGGCTATGGCTACACCTTC.

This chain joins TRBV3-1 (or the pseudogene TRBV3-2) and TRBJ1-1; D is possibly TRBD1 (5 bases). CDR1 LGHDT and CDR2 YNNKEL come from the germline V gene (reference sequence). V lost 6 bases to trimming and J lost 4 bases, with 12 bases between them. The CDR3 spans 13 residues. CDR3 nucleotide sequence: TGTGCCAGCAGATACACGGGGGGCACTGAAGCTTTCTTT. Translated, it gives CASRYTGGTEAFF.

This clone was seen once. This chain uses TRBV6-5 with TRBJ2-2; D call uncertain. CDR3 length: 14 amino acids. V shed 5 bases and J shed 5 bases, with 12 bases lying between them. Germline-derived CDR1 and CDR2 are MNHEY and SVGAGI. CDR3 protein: CASSSNSPTGELFF. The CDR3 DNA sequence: TGTGCCAGCAGTAGCAATTCCCCGACCGGGGAGCTGTTTTTT.

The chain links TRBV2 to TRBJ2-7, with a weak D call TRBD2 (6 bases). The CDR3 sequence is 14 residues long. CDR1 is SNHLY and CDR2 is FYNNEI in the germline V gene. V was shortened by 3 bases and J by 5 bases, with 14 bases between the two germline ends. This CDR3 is CASSDGGGNDEQYF. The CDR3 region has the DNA TGTGCCAGCAGTGATGGAGGAGGGAACGACGAGCAGTACTTC.

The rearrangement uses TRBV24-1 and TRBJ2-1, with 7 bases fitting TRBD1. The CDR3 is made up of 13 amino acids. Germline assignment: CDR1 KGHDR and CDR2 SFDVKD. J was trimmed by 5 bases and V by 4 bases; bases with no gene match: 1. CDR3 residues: CATSDGTDNEQFF. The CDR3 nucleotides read TGTGCCACCAGTGACGGGACAGACAATGAGCAGTTCTTC.

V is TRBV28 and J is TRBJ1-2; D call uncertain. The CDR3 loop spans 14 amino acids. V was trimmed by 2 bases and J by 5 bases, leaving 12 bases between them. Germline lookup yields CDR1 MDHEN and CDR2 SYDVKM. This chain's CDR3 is CASSLNRSGYGYTF. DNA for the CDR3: TGTGCCAGCAGTTTAAATCGGTCGGGGTATGGCTACACCTTC.

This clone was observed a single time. CDR3 sequence reads: CASSVGPGAYEQYF. The CDR3 bases are TGTGCCAGCAGCGTAGGGCCAGGGGCCTACGAGCAGTACTTC. V gene TRBV9 combines with J gene TRBJ2-7, with a weak D call TRBD1 (6 bases). With 0 bases removed from V and 2 bases from J, the gap between germline ends came to 9 bases. Germline values: CDR1 SGDLS, CDR2 YYNGEE. This CDR3 comprises 14 residues.

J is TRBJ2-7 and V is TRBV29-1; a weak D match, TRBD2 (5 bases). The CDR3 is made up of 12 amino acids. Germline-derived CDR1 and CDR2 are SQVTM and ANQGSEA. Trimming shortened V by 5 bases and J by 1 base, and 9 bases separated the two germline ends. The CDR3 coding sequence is TGCAGCGTTCTAGCCACATCCTACGAGCAGTACTTC. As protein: CSVLATSYEQYF.

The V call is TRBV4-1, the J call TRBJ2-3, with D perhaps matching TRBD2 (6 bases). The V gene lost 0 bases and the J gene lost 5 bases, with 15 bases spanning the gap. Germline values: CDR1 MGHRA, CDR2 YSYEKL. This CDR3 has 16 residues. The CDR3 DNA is TGCGCCAGCAGCCAAGATGTAGCGGCAAGAGGAGATACGCAGTATTTT. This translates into CASSQDVAARGDTQYF.

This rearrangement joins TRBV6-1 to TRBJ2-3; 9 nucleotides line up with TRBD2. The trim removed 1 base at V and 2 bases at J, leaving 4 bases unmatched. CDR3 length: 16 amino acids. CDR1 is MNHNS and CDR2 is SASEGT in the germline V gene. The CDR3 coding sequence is TGTGCCAGCAGTGAAGTCGGGACTAGCTACACAGATACGCAGTATTTT. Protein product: CASSEVGTSYTDTQYF.